Each of the 13 T cell receptor beta chains below was sequenced from the same sample in a study of T-cell reconstitution after alpha-beta-depleted transplantation in children. The library targeted TCRbeta and was prepared with unique molecular identifiers. Each CDR3 protein is one row after TCRdb ran MiXCR on the PCR reads. This table holds roughly 500,000 distinct CDR3 sequences, under 12% found once. The source was PBMCs, collected before TCRalphabeta/CD19-depleted stem cell transplant. The receptor source for this set is a child younger than 10 with inherited bone marrow failure, due to receive a stem cell transplant.

This clonotype occurred a few times. The chain joins TRBV6-5 to TRBJ2-3; perhaps TRBD2 as D (6 bases). The V gene lost 0 bases and the J gene lost 2 bases, with 12 bases spanning the gap. CDR1 is MNHEY and CDR2 is SVGAGI in the germline V gene. The CDR3 is 16 residues long. CDR3: CASSYSQRVLTDTQYF. The CDR3 nucleotides read TGTGCCAGCAGTTACTCGCAGCGGGTGCTCACAGATACGCAGTATTTT.

This clonotype appeared a few times. This rearrangement joins TRBV7-9 to TRBJ2-1; D gene ambiguous. Germline V gives CDR1 SEHNR, CDR2 FQNEAQ (reference sequence). The CDR3 spans 15 residues. Trimming cost V 6 bases and J 0 bases, with 12 bases left between them. Here the CDR3 reads CASSSDASSYNEQFF. The DNA for the CDR3 is TGTGCCAGCAGTTCGGACGCGTCCTCCTACAATGAGCAGTTCTTC.

This clonotype was detected a few times. This rearrangement joins TRBV29-1 to TRBJ2-5, with a possible D match to TRBD2 (5 bases). The germline V and J ends were trimmed by 4 bases and 2 bases, with 20 bases remaining between them. Germline CDR1 SQVTM, CDR2 ANQGSEA. The CDR3 is 16 amino acids. CDR3 nucleotides: TGCAGCGTTGCGCTGTTTCAGCTAGCAGATCAAGAGACCCAGTACTTC. It specifies CSVALFQLADQETQYF.

This clonotype was observed at least ten times. The chain employs TRBV20-1 and TRBJ2-1, with 10 nucleotides matching TRBD2. This CDR3 comprises 15 residues. V lost 0 bases, J lost 5 bases, and 4 bases stayed unmatched. The germline gives CDR1 DFQATT, CDR2 SNEGSKA (reference sequence). The CDR3 loop is CSARDWTSGDNEQFF. For the CDR3, the DNA is TGCAGTGCTAGAGATTGGACTAGCGGCGACAATGAGCAGTTCTTC.

There are many counts of this clonotype. This chain links TRBV6-2 or TRBV6-3 with TRBJ2-1; TRBD1 aligns across 7 bases. With 2 bases clipped from V and 7 bases from J, the junction kept 17 bases outside the gene matches. The germline CDR1 and CDR2 sequences are MNHEY and SVGEGT. The CDR3 totals 18 residues. This CDR3 is CASSYPRDSRTWDNEQFF. DNA for the CDR3: TGTGCCAGCAGTTACCCGAGGGACAGTCGAACATGGGATAATGAGCAGTTCTTC.

This clonotype came up many times. The J gene is TRBJ2-1, the V gene TRBV5-1; D is possibly TRBD1 (7 bases). Trimming stripped 4 bases from V and 0 bases from J, with 11 bases between. CDR1 SGHRS and CDR2 YFSETQ come from the germline V gene. This CDR3 contains 15 residues. The chain's CDR3 is CASSDQGGSYNEQFF. The CDR3, as DNA: TGCGCCAGCAGCGACCAGGGGGGCTCCTACAATGAGCAGTTCTTC.

This clonotype was seen a few times. This chain uses TRBV19 with TRBJ2-3; 10 nucleotides align to TRBD1. This CDR3 spans 15 amino acids. With V trimmed by 6 bases and J by 4 bases, 7 bases remained unmatched. Germline V gives CDR1 LNHDA, CDR2 SQIVND (reference sequence). This CDR3 is CASSPGQGLPDTQYF. The DNA of the CDR3 is TGTGCCAGTAGCCCGGGACAGGGGCTCCCAGATACGCAGTATTTT.

The sample holds many counts of this clonotype. This chain uses TRBV20-1 with TRBJ2-1, with D unclear. The germline CDR1 and CDR2 sequences are DFQATT and SNEGSKA (reference sequence). Trimming took off 0 bases at V and 10 bases at J, with 10 bases between the two ends. This CDR3 region has 12 residues. The CDR3 region is CSARDISEEQFF. Written as DNA, the CDR3 is TGCAGTGCTAGAGATATCAGCGAGGAGCAGTTCTTC.

Ten or more counts support this clonotype. V and J are TRBV4-1 and TRBJ2-7; D is perhaps TRBD1 (6 bases). The germline V gene has CDR1 MGHRA and CDR2 YSYEKL. The CDR3 contains 14 residues. With 1 base removed from V and 6 bases from J, the gap between germline ends came to 13 bases. The CDR3 here is CASSQAYRDIEQYF. The CDR3 DNA is TGCGCCAGCAGCCAAGCGTACAGGGATATCGAGCAGTACTTC.

This clonotype was seen repeatedly, ten times or more. The V gene is TRBV2, the J gene TRBJ2-5; 8 bases are shared with TRBD1. The trim removed 7 bases at V and 3 bases at J, leaving 4 bases unmatched. The germline CDR1 and CDR2 sequences are SNHLY and FYNNEI. This CDR3 comprises 13 residues. The CDR3 region is CASIRDRKETQYF. Written as DNA, the CDR3 is TGTGCCAGCATAAGGGACAGGAAAGAGACCCAGTACTTC. Full variable domain (rest looked up from reference TRBV2 and TRBJ2-5): EPEVTQTPSHQVTQMGQEVILRCVPISNHLYFYWYRQILGQKVEFLVSFYNNEISEKSEIFDDQFSVERPDGSNFTLKIRSTKLEDSAMYFCASIRDRKETQYFGPGTRLLVL.

This clonotype came up a few times. V is TRBV10-3 and J is TRBJ2-7, with a weak D call TRBD1 (5 bases). The germline V and J ends were trimmed by 2 bases and 2 bases, with 10 bases remaining between them. Germline lookup yields CDR1 ENHRY and CDR2 SYGVKD. The CDR3 loop spans 14 amino acids. CDR3 protein: CAISEPDITYEQYF. DNA of the CDR3: TGTGCCATCAGTGAGCCGGACATTACCTACGAGCAGTACTTC.

This clonotype was found many times. CDR3 sequence (DNA): TGTGCCAGCAGCCCACAGACCGGGACCGCCGTAGGGGCTTTCTTT. It specifies CASSPQTGTAVGAFF. The chain links TRBV7-9 to TRBJ1-1; tentative D call: TRBD1 (5 bases). V lost 5 bases and J 11 bases, leaving 24 bases between the germline ends. The CDR3 contains 15 residues. Germline V lookup: CDR1 SEHNR, CDR2 FQNEAQ (reference sequence).

This clonotype was seen repeatedly, ten times or more. The genes are TRBV7-9 and TRBJ1-1, with D possibly TRBD1 on 5 matching bases. Trimming left V 3 bases short and J 4 bases short, with 9 bases between. Germline lookup yields CDR1 SEHNR and CDR2 FQNEAQ (reference sequence). This CDR3 region has 13 residues. The CDR3 loop is CASSFGTSTEAFF. The CDR3 coding sequence is TGTGCCAGCAGCTTCGGGACGTCCACTGAAGCTTTCTTT.